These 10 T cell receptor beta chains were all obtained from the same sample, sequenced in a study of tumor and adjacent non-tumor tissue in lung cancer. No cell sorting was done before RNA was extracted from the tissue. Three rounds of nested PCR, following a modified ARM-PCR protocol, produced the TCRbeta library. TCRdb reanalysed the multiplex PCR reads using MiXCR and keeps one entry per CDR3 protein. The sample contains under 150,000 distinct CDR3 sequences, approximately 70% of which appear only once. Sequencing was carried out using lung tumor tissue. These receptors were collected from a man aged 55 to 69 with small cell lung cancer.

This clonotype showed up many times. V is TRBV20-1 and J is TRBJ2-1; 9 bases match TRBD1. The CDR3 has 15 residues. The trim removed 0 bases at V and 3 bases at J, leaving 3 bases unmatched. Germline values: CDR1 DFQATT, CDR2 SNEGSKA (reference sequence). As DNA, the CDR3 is TGCAGTGCTAGAGAACAGGGGGCTAACTACAATGAGCAGTTCTTC. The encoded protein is CSAREQGANYNEQFF.

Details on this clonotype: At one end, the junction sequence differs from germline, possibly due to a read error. CDR3 DNA: TGTGCCAGCAGCTTAGAACGCAGGGACTATAATGAGCAGTTATTC. As protein: CASSLERRDYNEQLF. The rearrangement links TRBV11-3 to TRBJ2-1; 7 bases match TRBD2. This CDR3 contains 15 residues. Germline CDR1 reads SGHNT; CDR2 reads YENEEA.

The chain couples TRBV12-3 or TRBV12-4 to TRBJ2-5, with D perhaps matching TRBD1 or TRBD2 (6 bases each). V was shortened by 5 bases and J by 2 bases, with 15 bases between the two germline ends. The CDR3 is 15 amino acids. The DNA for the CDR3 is TGTGCCAGCAGTACCGGGGGCTTGCCGCAAGAGACCCAGTACTTC. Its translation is CASSTGGLPQETQYF.

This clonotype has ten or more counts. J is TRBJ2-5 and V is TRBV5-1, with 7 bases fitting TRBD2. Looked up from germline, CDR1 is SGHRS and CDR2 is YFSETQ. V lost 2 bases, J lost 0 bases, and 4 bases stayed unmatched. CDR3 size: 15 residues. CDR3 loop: CASSLSTSDQETQYF. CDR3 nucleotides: TGCGCCAGCAGCTTATCCACTAGCGACCAAGAGACCCAGTACTTC.

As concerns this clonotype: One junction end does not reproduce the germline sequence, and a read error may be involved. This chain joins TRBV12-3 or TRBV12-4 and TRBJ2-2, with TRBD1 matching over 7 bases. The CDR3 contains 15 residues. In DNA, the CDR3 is TGTACCAGCAGTTTCCAGGGGGCGAACACCGGGGAGCTGTTTTTT. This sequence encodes CTSSFQGANTGELFF.

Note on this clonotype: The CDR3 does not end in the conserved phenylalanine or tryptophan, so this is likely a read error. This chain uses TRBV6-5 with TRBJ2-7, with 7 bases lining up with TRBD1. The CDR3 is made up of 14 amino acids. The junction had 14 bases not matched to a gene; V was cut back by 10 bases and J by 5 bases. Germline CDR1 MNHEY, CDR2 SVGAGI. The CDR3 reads CANRPTGARNEQYI. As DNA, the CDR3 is TGTGCCAACAGACCCACAGGGGCAAGGAACGAGCAGTACATC.

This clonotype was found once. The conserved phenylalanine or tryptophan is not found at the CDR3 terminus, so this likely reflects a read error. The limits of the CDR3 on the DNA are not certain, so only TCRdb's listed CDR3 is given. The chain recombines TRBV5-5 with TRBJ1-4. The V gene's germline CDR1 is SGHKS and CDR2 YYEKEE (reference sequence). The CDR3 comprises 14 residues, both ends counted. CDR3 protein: CASSLGPGGEKLLL.

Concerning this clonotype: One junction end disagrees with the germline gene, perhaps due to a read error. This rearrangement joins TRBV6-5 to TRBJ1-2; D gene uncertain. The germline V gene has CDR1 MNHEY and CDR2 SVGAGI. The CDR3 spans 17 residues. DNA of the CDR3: TGTGCCAGCAGTTACTCTAGCCCCGGGGAGGGTGGCTATGGCTACATCTTC. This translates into CASSYSSPGEGGYGYIF.

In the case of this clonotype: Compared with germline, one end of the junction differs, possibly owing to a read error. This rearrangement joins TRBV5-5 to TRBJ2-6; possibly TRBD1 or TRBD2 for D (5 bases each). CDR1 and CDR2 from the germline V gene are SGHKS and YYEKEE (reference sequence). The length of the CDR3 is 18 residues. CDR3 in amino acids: CASSLWEGSLFGANALTF. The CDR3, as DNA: TGTGCCAGCAGCTTGTGGGAAGGGAGCCTCTTTGGGGCCAACGCCCTGACTTTC.

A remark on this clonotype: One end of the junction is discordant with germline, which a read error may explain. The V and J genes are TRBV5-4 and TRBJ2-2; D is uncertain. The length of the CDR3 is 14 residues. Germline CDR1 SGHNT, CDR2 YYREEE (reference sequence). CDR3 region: CASSLVNRAGELFF. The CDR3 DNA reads TGTGCCAGTAGCTTGGTGAATAGAGCCGGGGAGCTGTTTTTT.